This T cell receptor beta chain was identified during a study of shared clonotypes between healthy human individuals (dated by TCRdb to the early 2020s). In the study overall: The cohort included three men and a couple of women between 18 and 49 years of age. For each donor, CD4 naive and CD4 memory were each run on three plates, CD8 naive on two plates, and CD8 memory on one plate. The study deeply sequenced blood TCR repertoires of about 5 healthy adults to estimate repertoire size and the extent of clonotype sharing between individuals. To increase sequencing depth and limit assay-specific biases, TCR repertoire library preparation and sequencing were carried out by different laboratories using diverse techniques. Per donor, leukapheresis produced somewhere between about 0.85 and 9.5 billion PBMCs. What the study reported, not specific to this receptor: Sampling was limited to blood, and TCR repertoires in tissue likely differ from TCR repertoires in blood. Incomplete sequencing was indicated by rarefaction of sorted-subset datasets, despite the large sequencing depth. Pairwise subsampling led to the expectation that sequencing depth would affect the degree of clonotype sharing among donors. Naive subsets generally had larger estimated clonotype richness than memory subsets. Compared with non-shared clonotypes, clonotypes shared by all four sorted-subset donors had higher generation probabilities. The genetic and exposure-history diversity represented was limited by the small number of donors. Roughly 5% of naive CD4, 3.5% of naive CD8, about 2.4% of memory CD4, and around 0.4% of memory CD8 clonotypes were shared across several donors.

CDR1 is given as SEHNR and CDR2 as FQNEAQ, both from the germline V gene (reference sequence). The V and J ends are trimmed by 5 bases and 3 bases, leaving 10 bases between them. The CDR3 sequence holds 14 residues, the cysteine and phenylalanine included. Only the CDR3 portion is preserved as DNA: 42 bases, with reading frame beginning at the first base. Using the deep immunoSEQ assay, TCR CDR3 regions were amplified from genomic DNA by multiplex PCR. Genomic DNA extracted from each cell subset was distributed evenly over all wells of several immunoSEQ 96-well plates, and each plate served as one replicate. For sorted subsets, each replicate PCR was loaded with about 200 ng genomic DNA, equivalent to about 33,000 T cell genomes. Purified libraries were measured with a Qubit 3.0 fluorometer, size-checked on a Bioanalyzer 2100, and measured again with the KAPA Library Quantification kit. A separate single-read 150-cycle Illumina NextSeq 550 flow cell was used to sequence each immunoSEQ 96-well plate. The study's own analysis went as follows. Because only junctional sequences without quality scores were contained in the immunoSEQ output, filtering matching that applied to full-length reads could not be performed. Sequences were annotated with PyIR, a Python wrapper for IgBLAST v1.9, and V/J genes and CDR3 were assigned using IMGT germline references. Reads were removed for weak V/J assignments (E-value above 1e-6), missing CDR3, stop codons, out-of-frame junctions, or ambiguous translated residues. A V3J clonotype was defined by an identical inferred V gene, J gene, and CDR3 amino acid sequence. To compute the percentage overlap between repertoires, the number of shared unique clonotypes was divided by the size of the smaller repertoire. RTK rarefaction, the Chao1 estimator, and Recon v2.1 estimates of unobserved clonotypes were used to assess repertoire richness. OLGA was used to compute generation probabilities for all TCRbeta clonotypes that the gDNA method yielded from a handful of donors. This immuneACCESS table, as held by TCRdb, lists in-frame sequences with V and J called but not all clones. Of the missing ones, under half trace to an unresolved V gene in checked studies; the others have no known cause. The DNA gave D and trimming, while V, J and clone size come from that table. Here the sample has about 2,200,000 clones; roughly 91% occur a single time. The ten top clones hold approximately 1.7% of the sample.

CD8 naive samples consisted of CD45RO-negative cells that were positively selected for CCR7, yielding a CD45RA+CCR7+ population without TemRA cells. The donors were healthy, HIV-negative adults with no recently reported acute infections or vaccinations. Only Caucasian adults living in Nashville, Tennessee, USA were represented among the donors. After blood collection by leukapheresis, PBMCs were isolated using Ficoll-Histopaque density gradient centrifugation and then cryopreserved in the vapor phase of liquid nitrogen. Analytical flow cytometry was used to check the purity and quantity of each magnetically sorted T cell population. Genomic DNA was isolated from each sorted fraction and quantified by UV absorbance on a Nanodrop 2000c. On this clone itself: Its antigen remains undetermined. Base qualities are missing; no much larger clone stands one base away.

The TCR sequence derives from a man between 18 and 29 years old in good health. Some clones in this sample may be carry-over from other donors' samples. Recombination linked TRBV7-9 to TRBJ2-2; confidence is insufficient to name the D gene. The specimen sequenced was naive CD8+ T cells from PBMCs. Per the publication, the cell subset or site label means: CD45RA+CCR7+. CDR3 protein: CASSQTGDTGELFF. The nucleotides are TGTGCCAGCAGCCAGACGGGCGACACCGGGGAGCTGTTTTTT.